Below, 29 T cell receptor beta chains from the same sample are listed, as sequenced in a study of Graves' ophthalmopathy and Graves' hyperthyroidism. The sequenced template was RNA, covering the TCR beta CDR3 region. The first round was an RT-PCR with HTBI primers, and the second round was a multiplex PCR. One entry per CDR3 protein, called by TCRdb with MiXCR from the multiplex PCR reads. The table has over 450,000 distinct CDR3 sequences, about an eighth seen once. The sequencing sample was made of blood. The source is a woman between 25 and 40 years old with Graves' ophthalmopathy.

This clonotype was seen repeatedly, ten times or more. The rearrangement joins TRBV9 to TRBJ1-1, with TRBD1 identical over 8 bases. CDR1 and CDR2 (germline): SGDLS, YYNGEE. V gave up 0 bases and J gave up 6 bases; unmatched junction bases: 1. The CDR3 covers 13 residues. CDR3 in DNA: TGTGCCAGCAGCGTAGAACAGGGGGCTGAAGCTTTCTTT. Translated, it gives CASSVEQGAEAFF.

CDR3 bases: TGTGCCAGCAGCGCTAGGGGGCAGCTCACCGGGGAGCTGTTTTTT. This codes for CASSARGQLTGELFF. The rearrangement links TRBV2 to TRBJ2-2; 7 nucleotides line up with TRBD1. V lost 6 bases to trimming and J lost 4 bases; unmatched junction nucleotides: 8. Per germline, CDR1 SNHLY and CDR2 FYNNEI. The CDR3 length is 15 residues.

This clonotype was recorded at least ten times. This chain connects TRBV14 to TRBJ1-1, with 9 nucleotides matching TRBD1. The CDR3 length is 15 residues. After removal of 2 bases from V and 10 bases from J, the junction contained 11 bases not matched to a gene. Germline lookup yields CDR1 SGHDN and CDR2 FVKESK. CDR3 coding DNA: TGTGCCAGCAGCCAATTCCGCGGGACAGGGAGTGGAGCTTTCTTT. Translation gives CASSQFRGTGSGAFF. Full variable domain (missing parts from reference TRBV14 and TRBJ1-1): EAGVTQFPSHSVIEKGQTVTLRCDPISGHDNLYWYRRVMGKEIKFLLHFVKESKQDESGMPNNRFLAERTGGTYSTLKVQPAELEDSGVYFCASSQFRGTGSGAFFGQGTRLTVV.

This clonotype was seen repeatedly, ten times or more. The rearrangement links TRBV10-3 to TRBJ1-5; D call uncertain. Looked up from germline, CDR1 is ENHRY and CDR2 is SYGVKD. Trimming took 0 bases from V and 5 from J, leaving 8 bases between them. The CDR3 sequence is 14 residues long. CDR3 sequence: CAISESMRDQPQHF. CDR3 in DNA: TGTGCCATCAGTGAGTCGATGAGGGATCAGCCCCAGCATTTT.

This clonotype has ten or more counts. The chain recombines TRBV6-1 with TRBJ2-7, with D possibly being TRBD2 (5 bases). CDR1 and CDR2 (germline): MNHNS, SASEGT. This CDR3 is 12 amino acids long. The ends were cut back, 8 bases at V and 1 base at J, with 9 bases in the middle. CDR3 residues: CASSDSSYEQYF. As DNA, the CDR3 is TGTGCCAGCTCGGACTCTTCCTACGAGCAGTACTTC.

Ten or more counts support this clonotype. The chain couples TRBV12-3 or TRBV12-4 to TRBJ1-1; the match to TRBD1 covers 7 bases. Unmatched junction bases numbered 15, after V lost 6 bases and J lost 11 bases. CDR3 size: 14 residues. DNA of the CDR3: TGTGCCAGCAGGGTGACAGGGATCGTCCCTGTGGCTTTCTTT. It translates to CASRVTGIVPVAFF.

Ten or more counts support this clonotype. As DNA, the CDR3 is TGTGCCACCCGCCGCGGGGGATACGGGGGGCGATGGAATCAGCCCCAGCATTTT. Residues: CATRRGGYGGRWNQPQHF. The chain combines TRBV19 with TRBJ1-5, with D possibly TRBD1 on 6 matching bases. The V end was cut by 10 bases, the J end by 4 bases, with 29 bases between. The V gene's germline CDR1 is LNHDA and CDR2 SQIVND (reference sequence). CDR3 size: 18 residues.

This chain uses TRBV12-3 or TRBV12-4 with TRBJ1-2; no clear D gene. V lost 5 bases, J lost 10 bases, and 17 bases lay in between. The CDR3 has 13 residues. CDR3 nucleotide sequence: TGTGCCAGCAGTATGGCCCTTCCCTACGACTACACCTTC. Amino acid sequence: CASSMALPYDYTF.

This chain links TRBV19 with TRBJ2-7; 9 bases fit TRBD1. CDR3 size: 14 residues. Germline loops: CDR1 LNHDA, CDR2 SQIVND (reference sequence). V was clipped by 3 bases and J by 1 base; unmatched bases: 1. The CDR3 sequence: CASSIGQGSYEQYF. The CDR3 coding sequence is TGTGCCAGTAGTATTGGACAGGGGTCCTACGAGCAGTACTTC.

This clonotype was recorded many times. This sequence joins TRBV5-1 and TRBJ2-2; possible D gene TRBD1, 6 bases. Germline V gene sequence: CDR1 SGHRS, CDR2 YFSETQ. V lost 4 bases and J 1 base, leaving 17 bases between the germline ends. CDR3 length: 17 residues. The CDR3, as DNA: TGCGCCAGCAGCCACCGCTACGGGACACTGAACACCGGGGAGCTGTTTTTT. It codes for CASSHRYGTLNTGELFF.

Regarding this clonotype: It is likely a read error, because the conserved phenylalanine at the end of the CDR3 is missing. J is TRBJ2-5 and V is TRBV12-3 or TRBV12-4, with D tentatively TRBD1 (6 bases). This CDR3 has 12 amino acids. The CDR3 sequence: CASSLWGLSQYV. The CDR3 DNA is TGTGCTAGCAGCTTATGGGGGCTGTCCCAGTACGTC.

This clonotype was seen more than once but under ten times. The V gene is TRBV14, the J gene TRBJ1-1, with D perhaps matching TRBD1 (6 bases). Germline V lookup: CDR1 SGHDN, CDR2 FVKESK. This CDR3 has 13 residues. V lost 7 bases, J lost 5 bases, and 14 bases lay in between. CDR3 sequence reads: CASKEGGGTEAFF. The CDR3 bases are TGTGCCAGCAAGGAAGGGGGGGGAACTGAAGCTTTCTTT. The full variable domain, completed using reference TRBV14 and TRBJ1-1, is EAGVTQFPSHSVIEKGQTVTLRCDPISGHDNLYWYRRVMGKEIKFLLHFVKESKQDESGMPNNRFLAERTGGTYSTLKVQPAELEDSGVYFCASKEGGGTEAFFGQGTRLTVV.

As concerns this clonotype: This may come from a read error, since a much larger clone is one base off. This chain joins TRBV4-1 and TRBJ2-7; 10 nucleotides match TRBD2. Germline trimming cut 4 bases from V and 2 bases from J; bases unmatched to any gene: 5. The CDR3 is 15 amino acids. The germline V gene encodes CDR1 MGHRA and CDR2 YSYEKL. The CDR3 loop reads CASSPFLAGAYEQYV. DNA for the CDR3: TGCGCCAGCAGCCCCTTCCTAGCGGGAGCCTACGAGCAGTACGTC.

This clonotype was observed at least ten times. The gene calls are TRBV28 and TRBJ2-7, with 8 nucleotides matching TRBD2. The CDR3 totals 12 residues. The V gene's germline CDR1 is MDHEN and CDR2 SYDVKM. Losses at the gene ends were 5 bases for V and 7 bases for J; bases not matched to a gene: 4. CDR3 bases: TGTGCCAGCAGTAGCGGGGGCAGAGAGCAGTACTTC. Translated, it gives CASSSGGREQYF. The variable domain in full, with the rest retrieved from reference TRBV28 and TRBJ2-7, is DVKVTQSSRYLVKRTGEKVFLECVQDMDHENMFWYRQDPGLGLRLIYFSYDVKMKEKGDIPEGYSVSREKKERFSLILESASTNQTSMYLCASSSGGREQYFGPGTRLTVT.

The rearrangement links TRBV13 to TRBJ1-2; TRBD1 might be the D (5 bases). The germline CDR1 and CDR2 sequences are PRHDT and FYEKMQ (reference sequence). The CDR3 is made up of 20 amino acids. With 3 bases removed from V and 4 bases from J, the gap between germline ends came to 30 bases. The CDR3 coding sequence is TGTGCCAGCAGCTTTTTCTTAAGGCAGTCGGTAGTAGCCGGGGGCTATGGCTACACCTTC. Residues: CASSFFLRQSVVAGGYGYTF.

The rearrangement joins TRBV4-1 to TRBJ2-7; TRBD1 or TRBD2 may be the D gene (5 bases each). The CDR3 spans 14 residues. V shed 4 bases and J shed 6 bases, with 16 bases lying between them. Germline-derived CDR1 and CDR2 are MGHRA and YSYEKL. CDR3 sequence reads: CASSLTQGTSEQYF. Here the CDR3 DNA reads TGCGCCAGCAGCCTAACCCAAGGGACGTCCGAGCAGTACTTC.

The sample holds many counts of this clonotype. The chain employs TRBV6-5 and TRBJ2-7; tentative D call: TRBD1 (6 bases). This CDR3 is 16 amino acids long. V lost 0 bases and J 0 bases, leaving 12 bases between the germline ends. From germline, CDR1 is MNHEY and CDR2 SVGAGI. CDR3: CASSYSGAHSSYEQYF. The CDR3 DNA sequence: TGTGCCAGCAGTTACTCGGGGGCCCATAGCTCCTACGAGCAGTACTTC.

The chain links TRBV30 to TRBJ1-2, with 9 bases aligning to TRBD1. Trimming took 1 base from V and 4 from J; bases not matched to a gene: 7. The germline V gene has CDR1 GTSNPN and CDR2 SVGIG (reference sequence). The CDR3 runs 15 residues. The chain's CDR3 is CAWSAQGALLYGYTF. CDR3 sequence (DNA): TGTGCCTGGAGTGCACAGGGGGCCCTACTCTATGGCTACACCTTC.

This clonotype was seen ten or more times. The CDR3 is CASSRGRGWETQYF. The DNA for the CDR3 is TGTGCCAGCAGCCGGGGCAGAGGATGGGAGACCCAGTACTTC. The rearrangement joins TRBV11-3 to TRBJ2-5; D tentatively reads TRBD1 or TRBD2 (5 bases each). CDR1 and CDR2 (germline): SGHNT, YENEEA. V gave up 5 bases and J gave up 5 bases, with 15 bases separating them. The CDR3 runs to 14 residues.

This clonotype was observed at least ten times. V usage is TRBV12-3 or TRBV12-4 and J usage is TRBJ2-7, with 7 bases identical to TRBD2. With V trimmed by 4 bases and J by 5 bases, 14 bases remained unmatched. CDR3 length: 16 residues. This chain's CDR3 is CASSSSRAGVNHEQYF. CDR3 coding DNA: TGTGCCAGCAGTTCCTCTAGGGCGGGAGTTAACCACGAGCAGTACTTC.

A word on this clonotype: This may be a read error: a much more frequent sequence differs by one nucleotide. The CDR3 nucleotides are TGCGCCAGCAGCCCCTTGGTCCCGGGACAGGGTGAGGCTTGCTTT. This codes for CASSPLVPGQGEACF. This rearrangement joins TRBV5-1 to TRBJ1-1, with 9 bases matching TRBD1. The CDR3 consists of 15 residues. CDR1 and CDR2 (germline): SGHRS, YFSETQ.

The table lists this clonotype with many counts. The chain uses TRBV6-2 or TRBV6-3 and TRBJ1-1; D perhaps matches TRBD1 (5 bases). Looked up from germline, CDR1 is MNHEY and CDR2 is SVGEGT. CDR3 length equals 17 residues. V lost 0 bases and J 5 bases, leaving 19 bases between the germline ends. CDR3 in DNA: TGTGCCAGCAGTTACTCGAAAAGCCAGGGTAGGAGGACTGAAGCTTTCTTT. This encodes CASSYSKSQGRRTEAFF.

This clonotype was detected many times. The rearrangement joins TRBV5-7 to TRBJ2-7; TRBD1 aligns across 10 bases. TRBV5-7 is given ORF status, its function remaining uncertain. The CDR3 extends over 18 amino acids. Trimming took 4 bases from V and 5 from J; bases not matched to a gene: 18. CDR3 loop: CASSRGGRGDRGVHEQYF. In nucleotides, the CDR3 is TGTGCCAGCAGCCGGGGAGGAAGGGGGGACAGGGGCGTCCACGAGCAGTACTTC.

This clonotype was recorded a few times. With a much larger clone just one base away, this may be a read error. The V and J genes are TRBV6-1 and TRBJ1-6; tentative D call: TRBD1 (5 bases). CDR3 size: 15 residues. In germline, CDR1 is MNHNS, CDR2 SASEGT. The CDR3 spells CACSRLRGVDSPLHF. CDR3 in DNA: TGTGCCTGCAGTAGACTTCGGGGCGTGGATTCACCCCTCCACTTT.

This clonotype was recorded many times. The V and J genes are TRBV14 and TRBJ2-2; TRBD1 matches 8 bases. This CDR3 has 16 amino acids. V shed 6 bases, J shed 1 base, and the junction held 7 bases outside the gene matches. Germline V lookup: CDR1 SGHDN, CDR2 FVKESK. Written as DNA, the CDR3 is TGTGCCAGCAGGGAGGCCGGGACAGGGAACACCGGGGAGCTGTTTTTT. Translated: CASREAGTGNTGELFF. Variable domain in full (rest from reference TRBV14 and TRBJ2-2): EAGVTQFPSHSVIEKGQTVTLRCDPISGHDNLYWYRRVMGKEIKFLLHFVKESKQDESGMPNNRFLAERTGGTYSTLKVQPAELEDSGVYFCASREAGTGNTGELFFGEGSRLTVL.

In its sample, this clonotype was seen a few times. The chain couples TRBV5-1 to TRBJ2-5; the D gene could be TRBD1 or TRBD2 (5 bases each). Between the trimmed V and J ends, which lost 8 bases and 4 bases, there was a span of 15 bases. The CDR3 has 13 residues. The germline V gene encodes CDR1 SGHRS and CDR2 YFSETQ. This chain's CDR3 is CASSEGSRETQYF. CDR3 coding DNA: TGCGCCAGTTCTGAGGGGAGCAGAGAGACCCAGTACTTC.

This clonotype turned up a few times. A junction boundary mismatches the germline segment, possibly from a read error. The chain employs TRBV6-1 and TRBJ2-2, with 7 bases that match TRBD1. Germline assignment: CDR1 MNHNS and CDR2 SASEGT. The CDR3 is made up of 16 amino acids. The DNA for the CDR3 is TGTACCAGCAGCCCAAGGGGGCAGGCATTCACCGGGGAGCTGTTTTTT. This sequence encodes CTSSPRGQAFTGELFF.

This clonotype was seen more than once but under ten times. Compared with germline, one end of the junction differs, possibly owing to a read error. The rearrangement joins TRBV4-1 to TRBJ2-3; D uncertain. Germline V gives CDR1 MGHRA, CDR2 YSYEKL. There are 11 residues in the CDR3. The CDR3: CASSQDRHAHF. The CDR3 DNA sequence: TGCGCCAGCAGCCAAGACCGCCACGCGCATTTT.

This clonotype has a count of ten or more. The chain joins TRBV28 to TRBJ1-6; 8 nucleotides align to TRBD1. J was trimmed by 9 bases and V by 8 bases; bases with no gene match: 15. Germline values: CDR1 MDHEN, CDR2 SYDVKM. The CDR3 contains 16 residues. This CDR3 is CASLSVGRGQFSPLHF. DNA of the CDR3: TGTGCCAGCCTTTCCGTAGGCAGGGGGCAGTTTTCACCCCTCCACTTT.